Sequencing of this TCR beta chain was carried out in a study of beta chain features in type 1 diabetes. Study findings and constraints: The question left open here concerned HLA type influencing TCRB rearrangement.

Purities over 95% were achieved in all sorted populations. All of the isolated RNA was reverse transcribed, so expressed TCRB transcripts were sequenced. Deep immunoSEQ sequencing covered naive, central memory and regulatory T cell samples. Sequencing was performed with immunoSEQ multiplex PCR; in TCRdb, only in-frame clones are kept and a portion is missing. The table shows about 140,000 clones, with roughly 9.3% occurring only once. The J segment lost 3 bases and the V segment lost 4 bases, leaving 8 bases of the junction unmatched. The CDR3 covers 15 residues. From germline, CDR1 is SGHDT and CDR2 YYEEEE. This clone has more than one count but fewer than ten. The antigen is undetermined.

Material for sequencing was central memory CD4+ T cells from blood. This rearrangement joins TRBV5-6 to TRBJ1-2, with 8 nucleotides matching TRBD1. The clonotype comes from a woman in her thirties or forties in good health. CDR3 sequence: CASSATGVWDYGYTF. CDR3 bases: TGTGCCAGCAGCGCGACAGGGGTTTGGGACTATGGCTACACCTTC.